This is a list of T cell receptor beta chains from one sample in a study of CD8 T cells in Susac syndrome. One entry per CDR3 protein results from TCRdb running MiXCR on the immunoSEQ multiplex PCR reads. The sample has 80,000 to 90,000 distinct CDR3 sequences; approximately 95% are singletons. The sample consisted of CD8+ T cells from PBMCs. These receptors were taken from a human donor in good health. Each CDR3 is given with its conserved first and last residue. Fields, in order: clone size, V gene, D gene, J gene, CDR3 DNA, CDR3 protein. The D gene is left open where the match is weak. Clone size is given for some rows only: seen once, a few or many times, or a class if the clone is expanded.

abundance: NA
v_gene: TRBV5-6
d_gene: NA
j_gene: TRBJ1-1
CDR3nt: TGTGCCAGCAGCTTGGGGCGGGGGAGGACTGAAGCTTTCTTT
CDR3aa: CASSLGRGRTEAFF

abundance: NA
v_gene: TRBV9
d_gene: NA
j_gene: TRBJ2-7
CDR3nt: TGTGCCAGCAGCGACGGGGGCTCCTACGAGCAGTACTTC
CDR3aa: CASSDGGSYEQYF

abundance: once
v_gene: TRBV19
d_gene: NA
j_gene: TRBJ2-2
CDR3nt: TGTGCCAGTAGTATGATTGCCGGGGAGCTGTTTTTT
CDR3aa: CASSMIAGELFF

abundance: once
v_gene: TRBV15
d_gene: NA
j_gene: TRBJ1-5
CDR3nt: TGTGCCACCAGCAGAGATCGAGGCTTTAGCAATCAGCCCCAGCATTTT
CDR3aa: CATSRDRGFSNQPQHF

abundance: NA
v_gene: TRBV5-6
d_gene: NA
j_gene: TRBJ2-1
CDR3nt: TGTGCCAGCAGTTCCGGAACAGGGTCGATGCAGTTCTTC
CDR3aa: CASSSGTGSMQFF

abundance: NA
v_gene: TRBV13
d_gene: NA
j_gene: TRBJ1-1
CDR3nt: TGTGCCAGCAGCTTAATGGGGCTGAACACTGAAGCTTTCTTT
CDR3aa: CASSLMGLNTEAFF

abundance: NA
v_gene: TRBV12-3/TRBV12-4
d_gene: TRBD1
j_gene: TRBJ2-5
CDR3nt: TGTGCCAGCAGTAACCTGGGACAGGGGGTGCTCGGGACCCAGTACTTC
CDR3aa: CASSNLGQGVLGTQYF

abundance: NA
v_gene: TRBV20-1
d_gene: NA
j_gene: TRBJ2-7
CDR3nt: TGCAGTGCTAGAGTGGCCGCGACCTACGAGCAGTACTTC
CDR3aa: CSARVAATYEQYF

abundance: NA
v_gene: TRBV7-3
d_gene: NA
j_gene: TRBJ1-2
CDR3nt: TGTGCCAGCAGCTTCGGTGGGAACTATGGCTACACCTTC
CDR3aa: CASSFGGNYGYTF

abundance: NA
v_gene: TRBV20-1
d_gene: NA
j_gene: TRBJ1-1
CDR3nt: TGCAGTGCTAGAGATAAGGCCCGGATGAACACTGAAGCTTTCTTT
CDR3aa: CSARDKARMNTEAFF

abundance: few
v_gene: TRBV5-1
d_gene: TRBD1
j_gene: TRBJ2-7
CDR3nt: TGCGCCAGCAGCCTCGGACAGGGGAACACCTACGAGCAGTACTTC
CDR3aa: CASSLGQGNTYEQYF

abundance: few
v_gene: TRBV14
d_gene: NA
j_gene: TRBJ1-1
CDR3nt: TGTGCCAGCAGCATGACAGGGAACACTGAAGCTTTCTTT
CDR3aa: CASSMTGNTEAFF

abundance: NA
v_gene: TRBV6-5
d_gene: NA
j_gene: TRBJ2-3
CDR3nt: TGTGCCAGCAGCTTCGTCGGGTTCGGCACAGATACGCAGTATTTT
CDR3aa: CASSFVGFGTDTQYF

abundance: few
v_gene: TRBV7-2
d_gene: NA
j_gene: TRBJ1-1
CDR3nt: TGTGCCAGCAGCTTAACGGGGGAAGAAGCTTTCTTT
CDR3aa: CASSLTGEEAFF

abundance: NA
v_gene: TRBV9
d_gene: NA
j_gene: TRBJ1-2
CDR3nt: TGTGCCAGCAGCGTTGACCTTCACGGCGGGAGCTATGGCTACACCTTC
CDR3aa: CASSVDLHGGSYGYTF

abundance: NA
v_gene: TRBV20-1
d_gene: TRBD1
j_gene: TRBJ2-1
CDR3nt: TGCAGTGCTAGGGGGACAGGGGGCTATGAGCAGTTCTTC
CDR3aa: CSARGTGGYEQFF

abundance: NA
v_gene: TRBV15
d_gene: NA
j_gene: TRBJ1-2
CDR3nt: TGTGCCACCAGCAGAGGTGGGCAGGGTCCAGTTGGCTACACCTTC
CDR3aa: CATSRGGQGPVGYTF

abundance: NA
v_gene: TRBV7-9
d_gene: TRBD1
j_gene: TRBJ1-4
CDR3nt: TGTGCCAGCAGCGACCGCCGGGACAGGGGTCTGGAAAAACTGTTTTTT
CDR3aa: CASSDRRDRGLEKLFF

abundance: NA
v_gene: TRBV6-1
d_gene: NA
j_gene: TRBJ2-1
CDR3nt: TGTGCCAGCAGTGACCCAGGGGCGCCTAATGAGCAGTTCTTC
CDR3aa: CASSDPGAPNEQFF

abundance: NA
v_gene: TRBV7-2
d_gene: NA
j_gene: TRBJ2-1
CDR3nt: TGTGCCAGCAGCCCTAAAACCTTCTCCTACAATGAGCAGTTCTTC
CDR3aa: CASSPKTFSYNEQFF

abundance: NA
v_gene: TRBV7-2
d_gene: TRBD1
j_gene: TRBJ2-7
CDR3nt: TGTGCCAGCCGACCGGGACAGGGTTATGGAGAGCAGTACTTC
CDR3aa: CASRPGQGYGEQYF

abundance: NA
v_gene: TRBV29-1
d_gene: NA
j_gene: TRBJ2-5
CDR3nt: TGCAGCGCTTCGGGGACTCGCCAAGAGACCCAGTACTTC
CDR3aa: CSASGTRQETQYF

abundance: NA
v_gene: TRBV20-1
d_gene: NA
j_gene: TRBJ2-5
CDR3nt: TGCAGTGCCCGGCGGGGAGGAATCCAAGAGACCCAGTACTTC
CDR3aa: CSARRGGIQETQYF

abundance: NA
v_gene: TRBV7-9
d_gene: NA
j_gene: TRBJ1-1
CDR3nt: TGTGCCAGCACCCCCTGGGGACTTGAAGCTTTCTTT
CDR3aa: CASTPWGLEAFF

abundance: NA
v_gene: TRBV19
d_gene: NA
j_gene: TRBJ1-2
CDR3nt: TGTGCCAGTATCGCACGAAGTAACTATGACTACACCTTC
CDR3aa: CASIARSNYDYTF

abundance: NA
v_gene: TRBV18
d_gene: TRBD1
j_gene: TRBJ2-1
CDR3nt: TGTGCCAGCTCACCAGGGGGACAGGTCTACAATGAGCAGTTCTTC
CDR3aa: CASSPGGQVYNEQFF

abundance: NA
v_gene: TRBV29-1
d_gene: NA
j_gene: TRBJ1-2
CDR3nt: TGCAGCGTTTACGCAGGGTTGCTGGGTTATGGCTACACCTTC
CDR3aa: CSVYAGLLGYGYTF

abundance: NA
v_gene: TRBV9
d_gene: NA
j_gene: TRBJ2-6
CDR3nt: TGTGCCAGCAGCGCCGGGTCCGTCCCTAATTTCTCTGGGGCCAACGTCCTGACTTTC
CDR3aa: CASSAGSVPNFSGANVLTF

abundance: NA
v_gene: TRBV7-9
d_gene: TRBD1
j_gene: TRBJ1-4
CDR3nt: TGTGCCAGCAGCAGACAGGGGGCTGATGAAAAACTGTTTTTT
CDR3aa: CASSRQGADEKLFF

abundance: NA
v_gene: TRBV5-6
d_gene: TRBD1
j_gene: TRBJ1-2
CDR3nt: TGTGCCAGCAGCTTGGCGGACAGGGGTTCCTATGGCTACACCTTC
CDR3aa: CASSLADRGSYGYTF

abundance: NA
v_gene: TRBV9
d_gene: NA
j_gene: TRBJ2-7
CDR3nt: TGTGCCAGCAGCGCCGCAGACAGCTACGAGCAGTACTTC
CDR3aa: CASSAADSYEQYF

abundance: NA
v_gene: TRBV12-3/TRBV12-4
d_gene: NA
j_gene: TRBJ2-7
CDR3nt: TGTGCCAGCAGCCCAATCCACAACTACGAGCAGTACTTC
CDR3aa: CASSPIHNYEQYF

abundance: NA
v_gene: TRBV9
d_gene: TRBD1
j_gene: TRBJ2-1
CDR3nt: TGTGCCAGCAGCGGAGGGACAGGGGACTACAATGAGCAGTTCTTC
CDR3aa: CASSGGTGDYNEQFF

abundance: NA
v_gene: TRBV3-1
d_gene: NA
j_gene: TRBJ1-5
CDR3nt: TGTGCCAGCAGCCAGAAGGCGGGGGACAATCAGCCCCAGCATTTT
CDR3aa: CASSQKAGDNQPQHF

abundance: NA
v_gene: TRBV9
d_gene: NA
j_gene: TRBJ1-5
CDR3nt: TGTGCCAGCAGCGTAGAAAGCAATCAGCCCCAGCATTTT
CDR3aa: CASSVESNQPQHF

abundance: NA
v_gene: TRBV5-4
d_gene: NA
j_gene: TRBJ2-7
CDR3nt: TGTGCCAGCAGCCCCCGGGGGGCCTCCTACGAGCAGTACTTC
CDR3aa: CASSPRGASYEQYF

abundance: NA
v_gene: TRBV5-1
d_gene: TRBD1
j_gene: TRBJ2-7
CDR3nt: TGCGCCAGCAGCGACAGGGAGAGGGGACGATACGAGCAGTACTTC
CDR3aa: CASSDRERGRYEQYF